This T cell receptor beta chain was obtained from a study of Ad26.COV2.S vaccination and SARS-CoV-2 variants. General observations from the study: Responses of T cells in total may have been underestimated by the TCR breadth and depth analyses. The placebo group had lower spike-specific TCR breadth than the vaccine recipients did.

The germline V gene has CDR1 PRHDT and CDR2 FYEKMQ (reference sequence). V was pared by 5 bases and J by 6 bases, with 10 bases of the junction left unmatched. The CDR3 is made up of 18 amino acids. Generated by immunoSEQ multiplex PCR, the TCRdb table keeps only in-frame clones and is missing some. This table has roughly 350,000 clones, roughly nine tenths appearing once. In the case of this clone: The antigen is unknown.

This sample's treatment: around 19 received Ad26.COV2.S at low or high dose, single or two shots; 5 received placebo; per-sample allocation not given. At day 63 after the first vaccine or placebo injection, samples were drawn. At a Boston site, the person donating was an adult of 18-55 years. The study used a vaccine consisting of an Ad26 vector that expressed Wuhan-strain SARS-CoV-2 spike. This rearrangement joins TRBV13 to TRBJ2-1; TRBD2 matches 16 bases. This specimen was peripheral blood, taken in a trial of Ad26.COV2.S vaccine versus placebo. The sequence came from a person aged 18-65 years who received the Ad26.COV2.S COVID-19 vaccine or a placebo. CDR3 loop: CASSPDSGTSGGANEQFF. The CDR3 region has the DNA TGTGCCAGCAGCCCAGATTCCGGGACTAGCGGGGGGGCCAATGAGCAGTTCTTC.